The T cell receptor beta chain under discussion was sequenced for a study of blood T cell repertoires in COVID-19 (dated by TCRdb to about 2020). Describing the broader study: The collaborator samples originated in the United States, Italy and Spain and spanned the acute and convalescent phases of COVID-19. Deeply sampled blood TCRbeta repertoires from subjects exposed to, actively infected with, or recovered from COVID-19 were included in the dataset. Samples came from the ongoing ImmuneRACE study (first 160 participants) plus 1,254 subjects from 6 global collaborators. The material from the prospective study consisted of cDNA or gDNA derived from T cells, B-cell-depleted T cells, or PBMCs. HLA class I and class II types, where available, came from metadata supplied by the sample provider rather than from assay-based typing. A freely available public database, intended as a resource for researchers studying the immune response to SARS-CoV-2, is where the repertoires were released. The sample metadata nearly always contained a de-identified subject ID, COVID-19 status, age in years and sex. General findings and caveats noted by the study authors: How much clinical and demographic metadata was included differed by source and by participant, and the metadata was provided uncurated.

The CDR3 spans 15 residues, from the cysteine through the phenylalanine. Only CDR3 DNA is held: 45 bases, read in frame from base 1. V and J are truncated by 1 base and 1 base respectively, leaving an intervening sequence of 11 bases. Taken from the germline V gene, the CDR1 and CDR2 loops are SGHTA and FQGNSA. Collaborating institutions collected whole blood in K2EDTA tubes following their own protocols. For TCRbeta analysis, collaborators shipped samples as frozen whole blood, isolated PBMCs, or DNA extracted from either of those sample types. This clone was seen only once. Its antigen remains undetermined. Per-base quality was not reported, and no clone a single base away is much larger than it. The immunoSEQ Assay, a bias-controlled multiplex PCR, was used to amplify TCRbeta CDR3 regions from genomic DNA. Per the original workflow: The number of nucleated cells in each sample was estimated from the amplification of reference gene primers within the assay. To quantify the absolute abundance of each unique TCRbeta CDR3 rearrangement, sequence reads were collapsed and filtered. For each sample, productive Simpson clonality was calculated as the square root of Simpson's diversity index over productive rearrangements. TCRdb carries this immuneACCESS record with in-frame sequences only. Its versions omit some clonotypes, under half of them owing to an unresolved V gene in the studies checked, with the rest unexplained. V and J calls and clone size follow that table, whereas D and trimming were derived from the DNA. In this sample the table shows around 200,000 clones, around 85% of which occur a single time. The ten most abundant clones make up less than 25% of the sample.

The source is a man in his 70s with active or convalescent COVID-19. Sequenced input: peripheral blood. The V and J genes are TRBV7-2 and TRBJ2-7; a tentative D match to TRBD1 spans 6 bases. In nucleotides, the sequence is TGTGCCAGCAGCTTAGGATCGGGACAATCCTACGAGCAGTACTTC. Translation gives CASSLGSGQSYEQYF.